This TCR beta chain appears in the sequencing data of a study of CD8 T cells in Susac syndrome. Notes on the study in general: The authors acknowledged that their TCR sequencing and HLA analysis involved a relatively small number of individuals.

Worth noting for this clonotype: Its specificity is unknown.

Reverse transcription of about 0.5 to 1 ug RNA was performed with random hexamers. Amplification of TCR beta CDR3 across 54 Vbeta and 13 Jbeta was performed with immunoSEQ multiplex PCR. One entry per CDR3 protein results from TCRdb running MiXCR on the immunoSEQ multiplex PCR reads. The table has around 300,000 distinct CDR3 sequences, over 75% seen once; the top ten hold approximately 0.2%. In blood CD8+ and CD4+ T cells, TCR beta underwent sequencing. The sequence was collected from a human donor with multiple sclerosis. Sample: CD8+ T cells from PBMCs.

The CDR3 spells CSAKSRGAGELFF. The CDR3 DNA is TGCAGTGCGAAAAGCAGGGGTGCCGGGGAGCTGTTTTTT. The V call is TRBV20-1, the J call TRBJ2-2, with a tentative D call TRBD1 (6 bases). Germline V gene data show CDR1 as DFQATT and CDR2 as SNEGSKA (reference sequence). The CDR3 runs to 13 residues. V lost 6 bases, J lost 6 bases, and 14 bases lay in between.